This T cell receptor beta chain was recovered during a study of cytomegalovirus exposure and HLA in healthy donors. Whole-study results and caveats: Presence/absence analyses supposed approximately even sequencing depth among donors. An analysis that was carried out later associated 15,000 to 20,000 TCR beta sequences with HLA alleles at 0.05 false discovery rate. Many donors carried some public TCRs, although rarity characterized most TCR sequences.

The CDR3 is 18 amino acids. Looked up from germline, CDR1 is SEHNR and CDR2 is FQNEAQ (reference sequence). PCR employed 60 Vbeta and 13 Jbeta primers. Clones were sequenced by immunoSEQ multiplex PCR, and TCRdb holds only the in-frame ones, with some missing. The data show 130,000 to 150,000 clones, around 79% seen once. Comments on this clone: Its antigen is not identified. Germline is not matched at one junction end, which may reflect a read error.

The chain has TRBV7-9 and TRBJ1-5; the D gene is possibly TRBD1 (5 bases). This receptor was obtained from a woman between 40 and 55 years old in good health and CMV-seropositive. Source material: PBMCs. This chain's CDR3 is CSSSLVPLRTKGNQPQHF. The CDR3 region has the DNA TGTTCCAGCAGCTTAGTACCCCTGAGGACGAAGGGGAATCAGCCCCAGCATTTT.